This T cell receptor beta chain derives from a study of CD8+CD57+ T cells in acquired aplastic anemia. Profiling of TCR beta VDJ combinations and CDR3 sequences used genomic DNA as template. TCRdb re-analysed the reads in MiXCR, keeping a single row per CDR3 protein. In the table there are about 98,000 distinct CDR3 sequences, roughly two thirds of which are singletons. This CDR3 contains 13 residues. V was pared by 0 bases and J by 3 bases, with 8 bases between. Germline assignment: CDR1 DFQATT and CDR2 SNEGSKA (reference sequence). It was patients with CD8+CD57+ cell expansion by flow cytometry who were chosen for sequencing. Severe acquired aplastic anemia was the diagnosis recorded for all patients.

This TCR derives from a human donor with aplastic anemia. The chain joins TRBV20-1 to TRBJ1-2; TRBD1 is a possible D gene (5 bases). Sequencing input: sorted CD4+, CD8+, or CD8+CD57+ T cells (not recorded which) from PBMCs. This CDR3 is CSAREGTDYGYTF. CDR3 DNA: TGCAGTGCTAGAGAGGGGACTGACTATGGCTACACCTTC.